The clone carrying this TCR beta chain has just a few counts. Antigen: not known. The data were taken from a study of cytomegalovirus exposure and HLA in healthy donors. Study-wide context: The roughly 130 validation repertoires were reported in a later analysis to have been generated on the same platform as the roughly 700 first-cohort repertoires.

Sequenced by immunoSEQ multiplex PCR; TCRdb stores in-frame clones only, minus some. The data hold approximately 300,000 clones, with 86% observed a single time. V dropped 5 bases and J dropped 2 bases, with 6 bases sitting between them. The CDR3 extends over 12 amino acids. The germline V gene has CDR1 MDHEN and CDR2 SYDVKM. Findings of the study overall: Associated with cytomegalovirus, according to the listing, were 150 to 200 TCR beta chains. It was reported that the classifier diagnosed cytomegalovirus status with high specificity and sensitivity in both the original and validation cohorts. In the 120 validation repertoires, a later analysis found that first-cohort TCR clusters tended to co-occur.

This sequence originates from a woman aged 18-29 years in good health and CMV-seronegative. The specimen was PBMCs. The gene calls are TRBV28 and TRBJ1-2; D not certain. CDR3 residues: CASSAVNYGYTF. In DNA form, the CDR3 reads TGTGCCAGCAGTGCGGTGAACTATGGCTACACCTTC.